This T cell receptor (beta chain) was identified during a study of T cells after yellow fever vaccination. Notes on the study in general: From the bulk population, abundant clonotypes could contaminate and appear within FACS-sorted repertoires. Peaking faster, on day 5 versus 15, the secondary response was nonetheless weaker.

On this clonotype itself: The antigen is unknown.

The study made its TCR cDNA through 5'RACE template switching. That step introduced a universal primer site along with UMIs. TCRdb redid the calling of the 5' RACE reads with MiXCR, one entry per CDR3 protein. Seen here are about 160,000 distinct CDR3 sequences, approximately 9.7% observed once, and the top ten hold about a third. Trimming removed 4 bases from V and 2 bases from J, with 14 bases in between. This CDR3 spans 16 amino acids. CDR1 and CDR2 from the germline V gene are SGHVS and FNYEAQ. The V gene is TRBV7-6, the J gene TRBJ1-4; no clear D gene. This sample comprised CD8+ T cells sorted from PBMCs, obtained 45 days after the yellow fever booster vaccination. The receptor comes from a man between 18 and 29 years old who received the YFV17D yellow fever vaccine. CDR3 amino acids: CASSWSPGVTNEKLFF. Written as DNA, the CDR3 is TGTGCCAGCAGCTGGTCCCCGGGAGTCACTAATGAAAAACTGTTTTTT.